These 28 T cell receptor beta chains were all obtained from the same sample, sequenced in a study of blood T cell repertoires in COVID-19. The assay was immunoSEQ multiplex PCR, and TCRdb's table has in-frame clones only and misses some. The data contain fewer than 250,000 clones, approximately 86% of them singletons. What was sequenced was PBMCs or T cells enriched from blood (not recorded which). Receptors were obtained from a woman aged 40 to 49 in a cohort exposed to, infected with or recovered from COVID-19 (not recorded which).

This chain joins TRBV5-1 and TRBJ2-7; 8 bases are shared with TRBD2. Germline V CDR1 and CDR2: SGHRS, YFSETQ. The CDR3 has 15 amino acids. Trimming cost V 2 bases and J 0 bases; bases outside gene matches: 4. CDR3 loop: CASSFSGASSYEQYF. The CDR3 nucleotides are TGCGCCAGCAGCTTTAGCGGGGCCAGCTCCTACGAGCAGTACTTC.

The genes are TRBV10-3 and TRBJ2-7; D possibly corresponds to TRBD2 (5 bases). The CDR3 length is 15 residues. Trimming cost V 2 bases and J 4 bases, with 15 bases left between them. CDR1 is ENHRY, CDR2 SYGVKD, per germline. CDR3 nucleotides: TGTGCCATCAGTGAGGCAGGAAGCGGCGCATACGAGCAGTACTTC. Its protein product is CAISEAGSGAYEQYF.

The gene calls are TRBV27 and TRBJ2-7; perhaps TRBD2 as D (5 bases). The CDR3 runs 13 residues. Trimming removed 2 bases from V and 3 bases from J, with 8 bases in between. CDR1 and CDR2 (germline): MNHEY, SMNVEV (reference sequence). The DNA of the CDR3 is TGTGCCAGCAGTTTAGGTGAGGGCTACGAGCAGTACTTC. It yields the protein CASSLGEGYEQYF.

The J gene is TRBJ2-5, the V gene TRBV28; 10 nucleotides align to TRBD2. The ends lost 9 bases at V and 5 bases at J; junction bases unmatched: 9. The CDR3 sequence is 14 residues long. CDR1 and CDR2 (germline): MDHEN, SYDVKM. The DNA for the CDR3 is TGTGCCAGTAGGGCTAGCGGGGGAAGGGAGACCCAGTACTTC. It yields the protein CASRASGGRETQYF.

The CDR3 reads CASSPDRGLGAYNSPLHF. As DNA, the CDR3 is TGTGCCAGCAGTCCGGACAGGGGGTTGGGGGCCTATAATTCACCCCTCCACTTT. The chain is built from TRBV27 and TRBJ1-6, with 10 nucleotides matching TRBD1. Trimming cost V 5 bases and J 2 bases; bases outside gene matches: 9. CDR3 length: 18 amino acids. Germline V CDR1 and CDR2: MNHEY, SMNVEV (reference sequence).

This chain connects TRBV6-2 or TRBV6-3 to TRBJ2-4, with a possible D match to TRBD1 (7 bases). Deletions cut 5 bases from V and 4 bases from J, with 18 bases between. CDR3 length equals 16 residues. Germline lookup yields CDR1 MNHEY and CDR2 SVGEGT. The CDR3 nucleotides are TGTGCCAGCAGTACCCTTCAGGGGGGTATGAAAAACATTCAGTACTTC. This codes for CASSTLQGGMKNIQYF.

The chain is built from TRBV6-2 or TRBV6-3 and TRBJ2-4; weak D call: TRBD2 (7 bases). V was shortened by 6 bases and J by 8 bases, with 17 bases between the two germline ends. Per germline, CDR1 MNHEY and CDR2 SVGEGT. CDR3 length: 14 amino acids. The CDR3 reads CASSGEGGRYIQYF. The CDR3 bases are TGTGCCAGCAGCGGGGAGGGGGGACGGTACATTCAGTACTTC.

V is TRBV29-1 and J is TRBJ2-1; D possibly corresponds to TRBD1 (5 bases). This CDR3 is built from 13 residues. V lost 6 bases and J 0 bases, leaving 9 bases between the germline ends. The germline V gene has CDR1 SQVTM and CDR2 ANQGSEA. The DNA of the CDR3 is TGCAGCGTGCGGACAACCTCCTACAATGAGCAGTTCTTC. Protein: CSVRTTSYNEQFF.

In its sample, this clone was seen once. The chain has TRBV11-2 and TRBJ2-7; D unresolved. Trimming stripped 5 bases from V and 2 bases from J, with 7 bases between. The V gene's germline CDR1 is SGHAT and CDR2 FQNNGV. CDR3 size: 12 residues. CDR3 in DNA: TGTGCCAGCAGCCCGAGTCCCTACGAGCAGTACTTC. Protein: CASSPSPYEQYF.

The V gene is TRBV27, the J gene TRBJ1-1; 7 bases are shared with TRBD1. The CDR3 totals 15 residues. Germline V gives CDR1 MNHEY, CDR2 SMNVEV (reference sequence). With 2 bases clipped from V and 0 bases from J, the junction kept 3 bases outside the gene matches. The CDR3 is CASSLTTGLNTEAFF. Here the CDR3 DNA reads TGTGCCAGCAGTTTAACGACAGGGTTGAACACTGAAGCTTTCTTT.

This chain joins TRBV6-5 and TRBJ2-3; weak D call: TRBD1 (6 bases). The germline CDR1 and CDR2 sequences are MNHEY and SVGAGI. With 6 bases removed from V and 5 bases from J, the gap between germline ends came to 12 bases. The CDR3 totals 13 residues. The CDR3 DNA reads as TGTGCCAGCAGGAGGACAGAAGTAGATACGCAGTATTTT. This gives the protein CASRRTEVDTQYF.

The chain recombines TRBV14 with TRBJ2-1; 7 bases agree with TRBD2. The germline CDR1 and CDR2 sequences are SGHDN and FVKESK. The CDR3 sequence is 14 residues long. J gave up 5 bases and V 2 bases, and 3 bases lay outside the gene matches. CDR3 residues: CASSQRRGDNEQFF. The CDR3 DNA is TGTGCCAGCAGCCAACGACGGGGGGACAATGAGCAGTTCTTC.

The CDR3 spells CASISERGANTEAFF. In DNA form, the CDR3 reads TGTGCCAGCATTTCTGAGCGGGGGGCGAACACTGAAGCTTTCTTT. The chain links TRBV27 to TRBJ1-1; tentatively, D is TRBD1 (6 bases). CDR3 length: 15 residues. Germline CDR1 MNHEY, CDR2 SMNVEV (reference sequence). V lost 7 bases to trimming and J lost 1 base, with 16 bases between them.

This chain uses TRBV10-3 with TRBJ2-5; maybe TRBD2 (6 bases). There are 16 residues in the CDR3. The germline CDR1 and CDR2 sequences are ENHRY and SYGVKD. V was cut by 4 bases and J by 3 bases, with 18 bases left in between. CDR3 sequence reads: CAISGGSGRTKETQYF. CDR3 DNA sequence: TGTGCCATCAGTGGGGGGAGTGGGAGGACTAAAGAGACCCAGTACTTC.

The chain combines TRBV2 with TRBJ1-2; 7 bases map to TRBD1. J gave up 4 bases and V 4 bases, and 12 bases lay outside the gene matches. Per germline, CDR1 SNHLY and CDR2 FYNNEI. CDR3 size: 16 residues. CDR3: CASSAYPGQRPYGYTF. In DNA form, the CDR3 reads TGTGCCAGCAGTGCATATCCGGGACAGCGCCCCTATGGCTACACCTTC.

This chain connects TRBV19 to TRBJ2-1; TRBD1 aligns across 12 bases. Germline-derived CDR1 and CDR2 are LNHDA and SQIVND (reference sequence). The CDR3 length is 15 residues. J lost 9 bases, V lost 6 bases, and 9 bases had no gene match. The CDR3 spells CASSITGTGGREQFF. Written as DNA, the CDR3 is TGTGCCAGTAGCATCACCGGGACAGGGGGCCGTGAGCAGTTCTTC.

The V call is TRBV7-2, the J call TRBJ1-4, with D possibly being TRBD1 (5 bases). Germline V lookup: CDR1 SGHTA, CDR2 FQGNSA. Trimming stripped 3 bases from V and 0 bases from J, with 11 bases between. The CDR3 length is 16 residues. The CDR3 bases are TGTGCCAGCAGCTTCGGGGGGGGTACAACTAATGAAAAACTGTTTTTT. As protein: CASSFGGGTTNEKLFF.

This clone was detected once. The chain's CDR3 is CASSVQNPGHAARNQPQHF. CDR3 DNA sequence: TGTGCCAGCAGTGTCCAGAATCCGGGACATGCCGCTCGCAATCAGCCCCAGCATTTT. The gene calls are TRBV6-1 and TRBJ1-5, with D tentatively TRBD1 (6 bases). Per the germline V gene, CDR1 is MNHNS and CDR2 is SASEGT. Between the trimmed V and J ends, which lost 4 bases and 2 bases, there was a span of 24 bases. The CDR3 has 19 amino acids.

This chain joins TRBV7-9 and TRBJ1-1, with 8 nucleotides matching TRBD1. The CDR3 spans 12 residues. V gave up 5 bases and J gave up 5 bases; unmatched junction bases: 1. The V gene's germline CDR1 is SEHNR and CDR2 FQNEAQ (reference sequence). CDR3 sequence (DNA): TGTGCCAGCAGCACAGGGGGGACTGAAGCTTTCTTT. Translating gives CASSTGGTEAFF.

The V and J genes are TRBV20-1 and TRBJ2-1; the match to TRBD2 covers 8 bases. The germline V gene has CDR1 DFQATT and CDR2 SNEGSKA (reference sequence). This CDR3 is built from 17 residues. With 3 bases clipped from V and 3 bases from J, the junction kept 13 bases outside the gene matches. The CDR3 nucleotides are TGCAGTGCTAGTCGGTCATCCGGGGGGGAATTCTACAATGAGCAGTTCTTC. Translation gives CSASRSSGGEFYNEQFF.

The count of this clone is one. The rearrangement joins TRBV19 to TRBJ1-2; 10 bases agree with TRBD1. The V gene's germline CDR1 is LNHDA and CDR2 SQIVND (reference sequence). The CDR3 is 17 amino acids. The trim removed 5 bases at V and 0 bases at J, leaving 9 bases unmatched. The CDR3: CASSARDRGYANYGYTF. DNA of the CDR3: TGTGCCAGTAGTGCCCGGGACAGGGGCTATGCTAACTATGGCTACACCTTC.

V gene TRBV7-9 combines with J gene TRBJ2-3; 8 nucleotides line up with TRBD2. The CDR3 loop spans 19 amino acids. The V and J ends lost 3 bases and 1 base, in that order; junction bases with no gene match: 15. Germline V gene sequence: CDR1 SEHNR, CDR2 FQNEAQ (reference sequence). Here the CDR3 DNA reads TGTGCCAGCAGCTTGGAATCCCGGAGAGCGGGAGCCGGCACAGATACGCAGTATTTT. It yields the protein CASSLESRRAGAGTDTQYF.

This sequence joins TRBV15 and TRBJ1-5; unclear D gene. The CDR3 has 15 residues. The germline CDR1 and CDR2 sequences are LNHNV and YYDKDF (reference sequence). Trimming stripped 1 base from V and 7 bases from J, with 14 bases between. The CDR3 DNA reads as TGTGCCACCAGCAGAGCCCATTGGGAGGTGCAGCCCCAGCATTTT. Encoded protein: CATSRAHWEVQPQHF.

This clone has just a few counts. The chain carries TRBV25-1 and TRBJ2-7, with D perhaps matching TRBD1 (6 bases). CDR3 length equals 14 residues. The V gene lost 4 bases and the J gene lost 2 bases, with 12 bases spanning the gap. Germline CDR1 and CDR2: MGHDK and SYGVNS. The CDR3 loop reads CASSGNRVPYEQYF. CDR3 nucleotide sequence: TGTGCCAGCAGTGGGAACAGGGTTCCCTACGAGCAGTACTTC.

The J gene is TRBJ2-2, the V gene TRBV16; 10 bases align to TRBD1. Germline V CDR1 and CDR2: KGHSY, FQNENV. Trimming cost V 6 bases and J 6 bases; bases outside gene matches: 4. The CDR3 runs 14 residues. The CDR3 DNA is TGTGCCAGCAGACGAGGGACAGGGGCCGGGGAGCTGTTTTTT. This translates into CASRRGTGAGELFF.

This sequence joins TRBV24-1 and TRBJ2-3, with D tentatively TRBD1 (6 bases). There are 16 residues in the CDR3. CDR1 is KGHDR and CDR2 is SFDVKD in the germline V gene. The V and J ends lost 4 bases and 0 bases respectively, with 13 bases between them. CDR3 bases: TGTGCCACCAGTGACGTCCAGGGACATAGCACAGATACGCAGTATTTT. Protein sequence: CATSDVQGHSTDTQYF.

The rearrangement links TRBV6-5 to TRBJ2-7, with D possibly TRBD1 on 6 matching bases. The CDR3 spans 15 residues. Germline V gives CDR1 MNHEY, CDR2 SVGAGI. Between the trimmed V and J ends, which lost 6 bases and 3 bases, there was a span of 18 bases. The DNA of the CDR3 is TGTGCCAGCAGAGATACAGGGACCAGAGTCTACGAGCAGTACTTC. Translating it yields CASRDTGTRVYEQYF.

In this sample, this clone turned up once. The rearrangement links TRBV11-3 to TRBJ1-1; D is unresolved. Trimming shortened V by 2 bases and J by 3 bases, and 7 bases separated the two germline ends. This CDR3 comprises 13 residues. Looked up from germline, CDR1 is SGHNT and CDR2 is YENEEA. CDR3 sequence (DNA): TGTGCCAGCAGCTTACTACGGGACACTGAAGCTTTCTTT. It codes for CASSLLRDTEAFF.